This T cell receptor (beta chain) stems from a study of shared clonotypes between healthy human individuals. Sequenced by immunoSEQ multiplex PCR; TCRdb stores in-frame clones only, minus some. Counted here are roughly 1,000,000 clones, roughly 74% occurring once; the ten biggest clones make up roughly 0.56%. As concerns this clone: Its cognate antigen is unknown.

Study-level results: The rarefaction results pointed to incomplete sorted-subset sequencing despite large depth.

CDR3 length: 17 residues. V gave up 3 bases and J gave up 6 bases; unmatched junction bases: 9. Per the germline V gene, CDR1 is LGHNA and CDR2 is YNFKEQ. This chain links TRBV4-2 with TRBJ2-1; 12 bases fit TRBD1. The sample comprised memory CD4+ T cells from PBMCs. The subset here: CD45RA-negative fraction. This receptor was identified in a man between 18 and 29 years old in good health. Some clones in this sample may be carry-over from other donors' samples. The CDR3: CASSHLPGQGALNEQFF. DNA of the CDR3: TGTGCCAGCAGCCACCTCCCGGGACAGGGGGCGCTCAATGAGCAGTTCTTC.